A selection of T cell receptor beta chains follows, all from one sample in a study of Siglec-9 on CD8 T cells in melanoma. Sequencing was performed with immunoSEQ multiplex PCR; in TCRdb, only in-frame clones are kept and a portion is missing. The table has tens of thousands of clones, less than 85% seen once. Sequenced sample: Siglec-9- CD8+ T cells sorted from blood. These receptors all come from a human donor in good health. Each CDR3 is given with its conserved first and last residue. The order of the fields is V gene, CDR3 length, D gene, J gene, clone size, CDR3 DNA, CDR3 protein. D genes are given only for firm matches. Some rows have no size entry. The others give once, few or many, or a class for an expanded clone.

V: TRBV27; length: 16; D: TRBD1; J: TRBJ2-7; size: .; DNA: TGTGCCAGCAGTTTACAGACCGGGACAGGGGACTACGAGCAGTACTTC; CDR3: CASSLQTGTGDYEQYF
V: TRBV11-2; length: 16; D: .; J: TRBJ2-7; size: .; DNA: TGTGCCAGCAGCTTACTCCGGGGGACTTTCCCCTACGAGCAGTACTTC; CDR3: CASSLLRGTFPYEQYF
V: TRBV27; length: 14; D: .; J: TRBJ2-2; size: .; DNA: TGTGCCAGCAGTTTTAGGGAAACCACCGGGGAGCTGTTTTTT; CDR3: CASSFRETTGELFF
V: TRBV29-1; length: 15; D: TRBD1; J: TRBJ2-2; size: few; DNA: TGCAGCTACCGGGACAGGGGAATGAACACCGGGGAGCTGTTTTTT; CDR3: CSYRDRGMNTGELFF
V: TRBV6-1; length: 14; D: .; J: TRBJ2-2; size: medium-sized; DNA: TGTGCCAGCAGTGAAGGGGGGGAGACCGGGGAGCTGTTTTTT; CDR3: CASSEGGETGELFF
V: TRBV19; length: 17; D: .; J: TRBJ1-1; size: .; DNA: TGTGCCAGTAGTACCATCCGGGACGGGTTTTACCGGACTGAAGCTTTCTTT; CDR3: CASSTIRDGFYRTEAFF
V: TRBV2; length: 18; D: .; J: TRBJ2-1; size: .; DNA: TGTGCCATCCTCGCGGGGTCGGGGTCGGACCCCTCCTACAATGAGCAGTTCTTC; CDR3: CAILAGSGSDPSYNEQFF
V: TRBV15; length: 15; D: .; J: TRBJ2-5; size: few; DNA: TGTGCCACCAGCAGAACGCGAGAGTTCCAAGAGACCCAGTACTTC; CDR3: CATSRTREFQETQYF
V: TRBV2; length: 13; D: .; J: TRBJ2-7; size: .; DNA: TGTGCCAGCATCAACACAGGGCTCTACGAGCAGTACTTC; CDR3: CASINTGLYEQYF
V: TRBV9; length: 14; D: TRBD2; J: TRBJ2-3; size: .; DNA: TGTGCCGGCTCCCCGGCGGGGGACACAGATACGCAGTATTTT; CDR3: CAGSPAGDTDTQYF
V: TRBV7-9; length: 15; D: TRBD1; J: TRBJ2-3; size: .; DNA: TGTGCCAGCAGCTTATTTGGGACAGGGGTCGATACGCAGTATTTT; CDR3: CASSLFGTGVDTQYF
V: TRBV7-9; length: 14; D: .; J: TRBJ2-3; size: .; DNA: TGTGCCAGCAGCTCCAATTTCGGCACAGATACGCAGTATTTT; CDR3: CASSSNFGTDTQYF
V: TRBV11-2; length: 16; D: TRBD1; J: TRBJ1-2; size: .; DNA: TGTGCCAGCAGCTCCCAGAGAGGGACAGGGAGCTATGGCTACACCTTC; CDR3: CASSSQRGTGSYGYTF
V: TRBV4-2; length: 16; D: TRBD2; J: TRBJ2-2; size: .; DNA: TGTGCCAGCAGCCTAGGGACTAGCGGGAGCGGCGGGGAGCTGTTTTTT; CDR3: CASSLGTSGSGGELFF
V: TRBV7-8; length: 15; D: .; J: TRBJ1-1; size: few; DNA: TGTGCCAGCAGCTTAGTGGGCGGAATGAACACTGAAGCTTTCTTT; CDR3: CASSLVGGMNTEAFF
V: TRBV27; length: 14; D: .; J: TRBJ1-6; size: .; DNA: TGTGCCAGCAGCCCCGGGACTGCTGATTCACCCCTTCACTTT; CDR3: CASSPGTADSPLHF
V: TRBV5-4; length: 15; D: TRBD1; J: TRBJ2-5; size: .; DNA: TGTGCCAGCAGCCCCGGACAGGGGGCCGCCTTCTTCCAGTACTTC; CDR3: CASSPGQGAAFFQYF
V: TRBV9; length: 15; D: TRBD1; J: TRBJ2-1; size: .; DNA: TGTGCCAGCAGCGTAGCGTCAGGGGGTTACAATGAGCAGTTCTTC; CDR3: CASSVASGGYNEQFF
V: TRBV10-3; length: 16; D: .; J: TRBJ1-1; size: .; DNA: TGTGCCATCAGTGTAGTTTGGGGGTCCCTTGGCACTGAAGCTTTCTTT; CDR3: CAISVVWGSLGTEAFF
V: TRBV19; length: 14; D: .; J: TRBJ2-1; size: .; DNA: TGTGCCAGTAGTATAAACGACAAGGCGGATGAGCAGTTCTTC; CDR3: CASSINDKADEQFF
V: TRBV7-9; length: 14; D: .; J: TRBJ1-1; size: few; DNA: TGTGCCAGCAGCCAACGGGAAGGGCACACTGAAGCTTTCTTT; CDR3: CASSQREGHTEAFF
V: TRBV27; length: 12; D: .; J: TRBJ2-3; size: .; DNA: TGTGCCAGCAGACACCCCACAGATACGCAGTATTTT; CDR3: CASRHPTDTQYF
V: TRBV29-1; length: 14; D: TRBD2; J: TRBJ2-2; size: .; DNA: TGCAGCGCCGGGACTAGCGGGAGAGTGGAGGAGCTGTTTTTT; CDR3: CSAGTSGRVEELFF
V: TRBV9; length: 14; D: .; J: TRBJ2-1; size: .; DNA: TGTGCCAGCAGCGTAGAAAGGGGCTGGGATGAGCAGTTCTTC; CDR3: CASSVERGWDEQFF
V: TRBV19; length: 15; D: .; J: TRBJ2-7; size: .; DNA: TGTGCCAGTAGTATGTTTTCGGGTGGTTACTACGAGCAGTACTTC; CDR3: CASSMFSGGYYEQYF
V: TRBV4-1; length: 15; D: .; J: TRBJ2-3; size: .; DNA: TGCGCCAGCAGCCAAAGGTGGGGAGGCACAGATACGCAGTATTTT; CDR3: CASSQRWGGTDTQYF
V: TRBV9; length: 14; D: .; J: TRBJ1-1; size: few; DNA: TGTGCCAGCAGCGTAGATGGGGGCGGGACTGAAGCTTTCTTT; CDR3: CASSVDGGGTEAFF
V: TRBV5-1; length: 14; D: .; J: TRBJ1-5; size: .; DNA: TGCGCCAGCAGCTTGGGGGGGGCGGATCAGCCCCAGCATTTT; CDR3: CASSLGGADQPQHF
V: TRBV19; length: 15; D: .; J: TRBJ2-1; size: .; DNA: TGTGCCAGTAGCACCGGGACAAGAACATACAATGAGCAGTTCTTC; CDR3: CASSTGTRTYNEQFF
V: TRBV7-8; length: 20; D: TRBD1; J: TRBJ1-6; size: .; DNA: TGTGCCAGCAGCTTAGCAGCACTTACCTGGACAGGGGAACTAGGTTCACCCCTCCACTTT; CDR3: CASSLAALTWTGELGSPLHF
V: TRBV4-1; length: 15; D: .; J: TRBJ2-5; size: .; DNA: TGCGCCAGCAGCCAAGGCCAGGGAGGAGCAGAGACCCAGTACTTC; CDR3: CASSQGQGGAETQYF
V: TRBV6-6; length: 14; D: TRBD2; J: TRBJ2-2; size: few; DNA: TGTGCCACCAGACTAGCGGGGAACACCGGGGAGCTGTTTTTT; CDR3: CATRLAGNTGELFF
V: TRBV19; length: 15; D: TRBD1; J: TRBJ2-7; size: .; DNA: TGTGCCAGTAGTATTGGGACAGGGACCGCCTACGAGCAGTACTTC; CDR3: CASSIGTGTAYEQYF
V: TRBV27; length: 13; D: .; J: TRBJ2-1; size: .; DNA: TGTGCCAGCAGATCCGGGACTTCCCATGAGCAGTTCTTC; CDR3: CASRSGTSHEQFF
V: TRBV27; length: 15; D: TRBD1; J: TRBJ1-5; size: .; DNA: TGTGCCAGCAGTGACGGACAGGGGGCCGGTCAGCCCCAGCATTTT; CDR3: CASSDGQGAGQPQHF
V: TRBV19; length: 14; D: .; J: TRBJ2-1; size: .; DNA: TGTGCCAGTAGTATGTTCGCCGAGGGTAATGAGCAGTTCTTC; CDR3: CASSMFAEGNEQFF